This T cell receptor beta chain was sequenced during a study of PD-1 blockade in classical Hodgkin lymphoma. Using immunoSEQ multiplex PCR, the repertoire was profiled, and TCRdb retains in-frame clones only, with some absent. The table shows under 45,000 clones, with nearly 70% occurring only once. Time point denoted: cycle 4 day 1 (C4D1), after less than seven weeks of nivolumab. Each patient experienced a relapse that followed autologous stem cell transplantation, and brentuximab vedotin exposure varied. Sample: peripheral blood mononuclear cells (PBMCs), taken before the fourth cycle of nivolumab. This TCR was sampled from a human donor with classical Hodgkin lymphoma.

CDR3 residues: CASSSQNSYEQYF. The CDR3 coding sequence is TGTGCCAGCAGTTCGCAGAACTCCTACGAGCAGTACTTC. This rearrangement joins TRBV28 to TRBJ2-7, with D unclear. The CDR3 runs 13 residues. V was trimmed by 4 bases and J by 0 bases, leaving 7 bases between them. Germline CDR1 and CDR2: MDHEN and SYDVKM.